This T cell receptor beta chain was found in a study of T cell repertoires in cytomegalovirus infection. TCRdb passed the reads through MiXCR, listing each CDR3 protein once. The table records about a million distinct CDR3 sequences, approximately 31% of them present only once. Of note for this clonotype: Its antigen is not identified.

This CDR3 is 18 amino acids long. Looked up from germline, CDR1 is MNHEY and CDR2 is SMNVEV (reference sequence). V gave up 8 bases and J gave up 1 base; unmatched junction bases: 14. This chain links TRBV27 with TRBJ1-1; 12 bases align to TRBD1. This sequence was found in a human donor in good health (CMV status not recorded). Some clones in this sample may be carry-over from other donors' samples. Material: cultured CD8+ T cells from PBMCs, obtained from culture after CMV antigen stimulation. The CDR3 DNA sequence: TGTGCCAGCCGACCAGGTAGGGGACAGGGGGCCCGGAACACTGAAGCTTTCTTT. Its translation: CASRPGRGQGARNTEAFF.